Listed here are 4 T cell receptor beta chains from one sample, sequenced in a study of blood T cells in healthy people across ages. Through a sample-barcoded 5' primer and a J-beta primer mix, a second PCR was run for roughly 6 to 11 cycles. TCRdb independently ran MiXCR on the 5' RACE reads; one entry per CDR3 protein. This table has 1.5 million to 1.8 million distinct CDR3 sequences, around 40% appearing once. Source material: blood. These receptors were collected from a woman between 18 and 29 years old in good health.

The chain uses TRBV24-1 and TRBJ2-1; D is tentatively TRBD1 or TRBD2 (5 bases each). The end of the DNA is better explained by TRBJ2-7, so the J call may be wrong. From germline, CDR1 is KGHDR and CDR2 SFDVKD. The CDR3 is 17 amino acids. In DNA, the CDR3 is TGTGCCACCAGTGATTCGCAGGGACCAAGTTCCTACAATGAGCAGTACTTC. It specifies CATSDSQGPSSYNEQYF.

This clonotype has only a few counts. V gene TRBV29-1 combines with J gene TRBJ1-1; tentative D call: TRBD1 (5 bases). Germline V gene lookup returns CDR1 SQVTM and CDR2 ANQGSEA. Trimming pared 1 base from V and 2 bases from J, leaving 14 bases between. The CDR3 runs 15 residues. The CDR3 region has the DNA TGCAGCGTTGAAGGAGTTGGGGGGGGTAACACTGAAGCTTTCTTT. Translated, it gives CSVEGVGGGNTEAFF.

This clonotype has at least ten counts. The chain has TRBV20-1 and TRBJ2-1; no reliable D call. Germline V gives CDR1 DFQATT, CDR2 SNEGSKA (reference sequence). V lost 1 base and J lost 6, with 10 bases in between. The CDR3 extends over 13 amino acids. DNA for the CDR3: TGCAGTGCTAGAGCTCCCCTAGGCAATGAGCAGTTCTTC. Residues: CSARAPLGNEQFF.

J is TRBJ2-7 and V is TRBV6-1, with D possibly TRBD1 on 6 matching bases. The V end was cut by 5 bases, the J end by 0 bases, with 11 bases between. Looked up from germline, CDR1 is MNHNS and CDR2 is SASEGT. The CDR3 covers 14 residues. CDR3 coding DNA: TGTGCCAGCAGTACACAGGGAAACTCCTACGAGCAGTACTTC. This gives the protein CASSTQGNSYEQYF.